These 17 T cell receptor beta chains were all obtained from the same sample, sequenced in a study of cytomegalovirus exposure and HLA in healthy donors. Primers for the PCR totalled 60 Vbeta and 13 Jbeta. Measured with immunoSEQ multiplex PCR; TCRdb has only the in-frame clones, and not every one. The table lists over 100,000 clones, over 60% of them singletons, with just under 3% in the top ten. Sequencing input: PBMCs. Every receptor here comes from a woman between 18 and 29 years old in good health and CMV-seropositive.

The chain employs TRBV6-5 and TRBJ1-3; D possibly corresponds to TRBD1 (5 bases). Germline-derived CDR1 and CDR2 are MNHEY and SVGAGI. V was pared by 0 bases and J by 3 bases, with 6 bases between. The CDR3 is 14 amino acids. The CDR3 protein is CASSYSGGGNTIYF. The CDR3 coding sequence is TGTGCCAGCAGTTACTCCGGGGGTGGAAACACCATATATTTT.

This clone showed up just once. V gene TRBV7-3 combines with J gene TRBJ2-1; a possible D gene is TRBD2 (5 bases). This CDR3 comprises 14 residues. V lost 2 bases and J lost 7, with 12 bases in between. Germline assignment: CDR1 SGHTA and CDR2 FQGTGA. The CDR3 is CASSLDSSRNEQFF. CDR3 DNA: TGTGCCAGCAGCTTAGATTCTAGCAGGAATGAGCAGTTCTTC. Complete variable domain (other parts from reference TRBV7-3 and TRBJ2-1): GAGVSQTPSNKVTEKGKYVELRCDPISGHTALYWYRQSLGQGPEFLIYFQGTGAADDSGLPNDRFFAVRPEGSVSTLKIQRTERGDSAVYLCASSLDSSRNEQFFGPGTRLTVL.

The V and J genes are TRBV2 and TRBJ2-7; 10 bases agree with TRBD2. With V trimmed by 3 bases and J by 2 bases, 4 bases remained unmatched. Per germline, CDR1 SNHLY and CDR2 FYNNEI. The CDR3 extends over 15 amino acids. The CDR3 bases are TGTGCCAGCAGTGAGGTAGCGGGAGGTACCTACGAGCAGTACTTC. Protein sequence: CASSEVAGGTYEQYF.

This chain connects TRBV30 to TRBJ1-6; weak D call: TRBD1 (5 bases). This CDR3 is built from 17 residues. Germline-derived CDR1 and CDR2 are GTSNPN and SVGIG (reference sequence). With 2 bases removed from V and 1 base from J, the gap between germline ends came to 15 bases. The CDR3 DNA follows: TGTGCCTGGAGTCGAAGGGGAGGGGCTTCCTATAATTCACCCCTCCACTTT. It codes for CAWSRRGGASYNSPLHF.

The DNA for the CDR3 is TGTGCCAGTAGCCGGGACAGCAGCACAGATACGCAGTATTTT. This sequence encodes CASSRDSSTDTQYF. The V gene is TRBV19, the J gene TRBJ2-3; 7 bases are a match to TRBD1. With V trimmed by 6 bases and J by 0 bases, 3 bases remained unmatched. Germline V CDR1 and CDR2: LNHDA, SQIVND (reference sequence). The CDR3 is made up of 14 amino acids.

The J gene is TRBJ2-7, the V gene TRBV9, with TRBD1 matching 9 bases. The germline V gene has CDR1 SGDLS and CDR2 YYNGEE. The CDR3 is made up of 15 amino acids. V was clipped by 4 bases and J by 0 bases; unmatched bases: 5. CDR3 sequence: CASSPGQGISYEQYF. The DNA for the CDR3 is TGTGCCAGCAGCCCCGGACAGGGGATCTCCTACGAGCAGTACTTC.

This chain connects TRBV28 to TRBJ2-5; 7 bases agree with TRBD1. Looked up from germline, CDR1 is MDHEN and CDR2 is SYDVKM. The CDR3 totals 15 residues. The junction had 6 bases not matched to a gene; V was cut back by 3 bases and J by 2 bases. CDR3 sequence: CASSFLRTGQETQYF. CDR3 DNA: TGTGCCAGCAGTTTCTTAAGGACAGGTCAAGAGACCCAGTACTTC.

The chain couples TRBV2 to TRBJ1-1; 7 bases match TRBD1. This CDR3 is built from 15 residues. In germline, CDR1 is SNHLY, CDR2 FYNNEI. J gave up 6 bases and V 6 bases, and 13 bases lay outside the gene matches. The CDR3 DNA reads TGTGCCAGCAGCGAAATTACAGACAGGGTCCCTGAAGCTTTCTTT. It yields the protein CASSEITDRVPEAFF.

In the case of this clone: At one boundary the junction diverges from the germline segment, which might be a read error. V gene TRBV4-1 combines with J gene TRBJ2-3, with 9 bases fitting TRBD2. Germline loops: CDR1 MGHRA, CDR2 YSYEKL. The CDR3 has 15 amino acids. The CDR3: CASSRSGTSRDTQYF. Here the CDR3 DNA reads TGCGCCAGCAGCCGGTCCGGGACTAGCAGAGATACGCAGTATTTT.

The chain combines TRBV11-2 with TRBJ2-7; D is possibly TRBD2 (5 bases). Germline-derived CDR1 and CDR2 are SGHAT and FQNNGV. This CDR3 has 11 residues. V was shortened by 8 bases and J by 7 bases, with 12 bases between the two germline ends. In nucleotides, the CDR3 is TGTGCCAGCTTATCTACGGGGGAGCAGTACTTC. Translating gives CASLSTGEQYF. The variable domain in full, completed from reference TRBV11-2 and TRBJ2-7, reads EAGVAQSPRYKIIEKRQSVAFWCNPISGHATLYWYQQILGQGPKLLIQFQNNGVVDDSQLPKDRFSAERLKGVDSTLKIQPAKLEDSAVYLCASLSTGEQYFGPGTRLTVT.

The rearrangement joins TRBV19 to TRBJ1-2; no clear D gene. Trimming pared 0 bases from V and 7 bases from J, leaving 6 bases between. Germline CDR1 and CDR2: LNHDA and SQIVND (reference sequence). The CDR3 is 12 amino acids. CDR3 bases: TGTGCCAGTAGTATAGAGACGGGTGGCTACACCTTC. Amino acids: CASSIETGGYTF.

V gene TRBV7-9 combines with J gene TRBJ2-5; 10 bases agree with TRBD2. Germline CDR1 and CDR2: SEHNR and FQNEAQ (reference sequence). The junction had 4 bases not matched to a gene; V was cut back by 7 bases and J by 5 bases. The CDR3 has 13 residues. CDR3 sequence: CASTKREGETQYF. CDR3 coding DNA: TGTGCCAGCACCAAGCGGGAGGGTGAGACCCAGTACTTC.

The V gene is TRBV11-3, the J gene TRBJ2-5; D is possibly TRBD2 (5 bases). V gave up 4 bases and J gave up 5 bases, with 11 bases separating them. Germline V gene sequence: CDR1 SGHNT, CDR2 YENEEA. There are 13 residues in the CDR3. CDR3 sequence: CASSSGELETQYF. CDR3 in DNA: TGTGCCAGCAGCTCCGGGGAGTTGGAGACCCAGTACTTC.

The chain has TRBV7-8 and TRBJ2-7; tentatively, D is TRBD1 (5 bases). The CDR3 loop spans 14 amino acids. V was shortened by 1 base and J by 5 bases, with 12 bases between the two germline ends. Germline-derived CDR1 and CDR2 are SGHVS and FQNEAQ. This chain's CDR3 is CASSLVSGFNEQYF. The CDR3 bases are TGTGCCAGCAGCTTAGTTTCAGGGTTCAACGAGCAGTACTTC.

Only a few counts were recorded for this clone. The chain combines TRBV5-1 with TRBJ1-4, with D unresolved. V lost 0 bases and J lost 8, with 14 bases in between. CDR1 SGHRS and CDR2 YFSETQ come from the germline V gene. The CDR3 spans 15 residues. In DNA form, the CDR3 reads TGCGCCAGCAGCTTGGCCGGCGTACCAGGAGAAAAACTGTTTTTT. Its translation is CASSLAGVPGEKLFF.

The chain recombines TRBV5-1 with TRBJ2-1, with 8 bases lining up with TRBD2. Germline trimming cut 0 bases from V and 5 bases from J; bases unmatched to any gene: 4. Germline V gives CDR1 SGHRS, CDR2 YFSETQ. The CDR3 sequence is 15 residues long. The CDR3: CASSLGLATNNEQFF. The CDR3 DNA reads TGCGCCAGCAGCTTGGGACTAGCGACAAACAATGAGCAGTTCTTC.

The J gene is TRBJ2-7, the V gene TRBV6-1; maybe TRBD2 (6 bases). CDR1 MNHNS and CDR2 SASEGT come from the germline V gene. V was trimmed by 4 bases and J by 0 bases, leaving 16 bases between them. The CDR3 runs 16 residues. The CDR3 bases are TGTGCCAGCAGTGCCCCCAGGGACTCCCGCTCCTACGAGCAGTACTTC. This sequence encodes CASSAPRDSRSYEQYF.